This T cell receptor (beta chain) stems from a study of response to subunit inactivated influenza vaccine. About this clonotype: Its matching antigen is unknown.

TCRdb re-called the RT-PCR reads through MiXCR, storing one row per CDR3 protein. In the table there are fewer than 350,000 distinct CDR3 sequences, around a fifth of which are singletons. Study-wide results and caveats: With each seasonal influenza vaccination, the authors suggested, few new T cells are recruited.

This clonotype was sampled from a man in his fifties or sixties who received an inactivated influenza vaccine. The material sequenced was PBMCs from blood, taken 21 months after vaccination.

CDR3 residues: CASSHQAEYNEKLFF. Written as DNA, the CDR3 is TGTGCCAGCAGCCATCAGGCTGAGTATAATGAAAAACTGTTTTTT. The chain is built from TRBV14 and TRBJ1-4, with D unclear. Looked up from germline, CDR1 is SGHDN and CDR2 is FVKESK. The CDR3 consists of 15 residues. Trimming cost V 3 bases and J 4 bases, with 12 bases left between them.